These 15 T cell receptor beta chains came from one sample sequenced in a study of blood T cell repertoires in COVID-19. TCRdb's copy holds only in-frame clones and misses some; the assay was immunoSEQ multiplex PCR. Of fewer than 250,000 clones listed, approximately 84% are singletons. The sequencing input was PBMCs or T cells enriched from blood (not recorded which). Source of these receptors: a woman in her 30s who had recovered from COVID-19.

This chain links TRBV5-1 with TRBJ2-7; 7 bases match TRBD1. The trim removed 8 bases at V and 2 bases at J, leaving 10 bases unmatched. The CDR3 is made up of 14 amino acids. Per the germline V gene, CDR1 is SGHRS and CDR2 is YFSETQ. CDR3 loop: CASTGSQGAYEQYF. The DNA for the CDR3 is TGCGCCAGTACTGGATCGCAGGGGGCCTACGAGCAGTACTTC.

CDR3 coding DNA: TGTGCCAGCAGTGACTCGGGACAGGGGAACACCGGGGAGCTGTTTTTT. The encoded protein is CASSDSGQGNTGELFF. V and J are TRBV6-4 and TRBJ2-2, with 9 bases lining up with TRBD1. The CDR3 is 16 residues long. The trim removed 0 bases at V and 1 base at J, leaving 0 bases unmatched. Germline-derived CDR1 and CDR2 are MRHNA and SNTAGT.

This clone was counted a few times. The chain joins TRBV7-9 to TRBJ2-7; 8 bases are shared with TRBD1. The CDR3 runs to 14 residues. Germline-derived CDR1 and CDR2 are SEHNR and FQNEAQ (reference sequence). The ends lost 4 bases at V and 5 bases at J; junction bases unmatched: 7. The CDR3 region is CASSWDRSRDEQYF. As DNA, the CDR3 is TGTGCCAGCAGCTGGGACAGGAGCCGCGACGAGCAGTACTTC.

The V call is TRBV19, the J call TRBJ1-1; TRBD1 aligns across 8 bases. V lost 3 bases to trimming and J lost 1 base; unmatched junction nucleotides: 7. This CDR3 comprises 16 residues. CDR1 and CDR2 (germline): LNHDA, SQIVND (reference sequence). The CDR3 region is CASSIIAGGANTEAFF. Written as DNA, the CDR3 is TGTGCCAGTAGTATTATTGCAGGGGGCGCGAACACTGAAGCTTTCTTT. The full variable domain, with the rest looked up from reference TRBV19 and TRBJ1-1, is DGGITQSPKYLFRKEGQNVTLSCEQNLNHDAMYWYRQDPGQGLRLIYYSQIVNDFQKGDIAEGYSVSREKKESFPLTVTSAQKNPTAFYLCASSIIAGGANTEAFFGQGTRLTVV.

Here the CDR3 DNA reads TGCGCCAGCAGCCAAGAGGGAGGAAGCGGGAGGGCCGGGTACGAGCAGTACTTC. This codes for CASSQEGGSGRAGYEQYF. The chain carries TRBV4-1 and TRBJ2-7; TRBD2 aligns across 10 bases. The CDR3 contains 18 residues. The V gene end was trimmed by 0 bases and the J gene end by 4 bases; junction bases not matched to a gene: 12. Germline loops: CDR1 MGHRA, CDR2 YSYEKL.

The rearrangement links TRBV25-1 to TRBJ1-2; 7 nucleotides match TRBD1. From germline, CDR1 is MGHDK and CDR2 SYGVNS. The J segment lost 5 bases and the V segment lost 8 bases, leaving 17 bases of the junction unmatched. This CDR3 contains 16 residues. CDR3 DNA: TGTGCCAGCGGAGAACTTATCGGGACAGAGAAGTATGGCTACACCTTC. Its protein is CASGELIGTEKYGYTF.

This rearrangement joins TRBV21-1 to TRBJ2-7; the table gives TRBD2 as D, unverified against the DNA. TRBV21-1 corresponds to a pseudogene. CDR3 length: 20 residues. CDR3 in amino acids: CATRGTRHTSGRVYSDEQYF. In DNA form, the CDR3 reads TGTGCCACCCGTGGAACCCGACACACTAGCGGGAGGGTGTACAGCGACGAGCAGTACTTC.

The chain is built from TRBV10-3 and TRBJ2-3; no clear D gene. The germline V gene has CDR1 ENHRY and CDR2 SYGVKD. Trimming removed 2 bases at V and 0 bases at J, with 18 bases between. This CDR3 contains 18 residues. CDR3 nucleotide sequence: TGTGCCATCAGTGAGCTCGCTTCGGGTCCTACTAGCACAGATACGCAGTATTTT. This sequence encodes CAISELASGPTSTDTQYF.

This sequence joins TRBV11-3 and TRBJ1-1; unclear D gene. The CDR3 loop spans 14 amino acids. With 5 bases removed from V and 1 base from J, the gap between germline ends came to 11 bases. The germline V gene encodes CDR1 SGHNT and CDR2 YENEEA. CDR3 in DNA: TGTGCCAGCAGCGGAGGGCGGGAGAACACTGAAGCTTTCTTT. This translates into CASSGGRENTEAFF.

The chain is built from TRBV19 and TRBJ1-2; 7 bases align to TRBD1. The V segment lost 7 bases and the J segment 5 bases; nucleotides outside the gene matches: 13. Germline-derived CDR1 and CDR2 are LNHDA and SQIVND (reference sequence). The CDR3 contains 15 residues. The CDR3 protein is CASIKTGQGRYGYTF. The CDR3 nucleotides read TGTGCCAGTATAAAGACAGGGCAGGGAAGGTATGGCTACACCTTC.

The V call is TRBV10-3, the J call TRBJ1-2; D is possibly TRBD1 (6 bases). This CDR3 comprises 13 residues. V was pared by 11 bases and J by 2 bases, with 15 bases between. Germline V gene data show CDR1 as ENHRY and CDR2 as SYGVKD. CDR3 amino acids: CASQRQENYGYTF. CDR3 sequence (DNA): TGTGCCTCACAAAGACAGGAGAACTATGGCTACACCTTC.

The rearrangement joins TRBV4-2 to TRBJ1-2, with 7 bases matching TRBD1. The CDR3 runs 15 residues. Germline CDR1 reads LGHNA; CDR2 reads YNFKEQ. V lost 1 base, J lost 1 base, and 3 bases stayed unmatched. The CDR3 DNA reads TGTGCCAGCAGCCAAGTCGGGACAGTTAACTATGGCTACACCTTC. Its translation: CASSQVGTVNYGYTF.

V is TRBV18 and J is TRBJ2-5; TRBD2 matches 7 bases. The germline CDR1 and CDR2 sequences are KGHSH and LQKENI. V dropped 3 bases and J dropped 0; count of bases not matched to a gene: 13. The length of the CDR3 is 18 residues. Here the CDR3 reads CASSPLNVVGGHQETQYF. In DNA form, the CDR3 reads TGTGCCAGCTCACCCCTGAATGTTGTGGGAGGGCACCAAGAGACCCAGTACTTC.

The chain carries TRBV7-9 and TRBJ1-2; D is possibly TRBD1 (5 bases). Trimming took 4 bases from V and 1 from J, leaving 13 bases between them. Per germline, CDR1 SEHNR and CDR2 FQNEAQ (reference sequence). The CDR3 runs 15 residues. The CDR3 here is CASSSTRQNNYGYTF. As DNA, the CDR3 is TGTGCCAGCAGCTCGACCCGACAGAATAACTATGGCTACACCTTC.

The chain couples TRBV7-3 to TRBJ2-7, with 12 positions matching TRBD2. The germline gives CDR1 SGHTA, CDR2 FQGTGA. CDR3 size: 20 residues. V was clipped by 2 bases and J by 1 base; unmatched bases: 15. As DNA, the CDR3 is TGTGCCAGCAGCTTACTCCGCCTAGCGGGAGGGAAAGAAGGTTCCTACGAGCAGTACTTC. Protein: CASSLLRLAGGKEGSYEQYF. The entire variable domain, with the rest obtained from reference TRBV7-3 and TRBJ2-7, is as follows: GAGVSQTPSNKVTEKGKYVELRCDPISGHTALYWYRQSLGQGPEFLIYFQGTGAADDSGLPNDRFFAVRPEGSVSTLKIQRTERGDSAVYLCASSLLRLAGGKEGSYEQYFGPGTRLTVT.